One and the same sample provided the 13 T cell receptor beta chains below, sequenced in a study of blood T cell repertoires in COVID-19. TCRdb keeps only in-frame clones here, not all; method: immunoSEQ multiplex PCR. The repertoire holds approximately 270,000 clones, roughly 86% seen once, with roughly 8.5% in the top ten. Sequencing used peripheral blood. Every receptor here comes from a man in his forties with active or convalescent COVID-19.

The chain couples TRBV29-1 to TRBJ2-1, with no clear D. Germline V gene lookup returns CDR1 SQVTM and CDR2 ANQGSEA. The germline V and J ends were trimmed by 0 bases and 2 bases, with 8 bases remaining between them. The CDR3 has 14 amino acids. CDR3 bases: TGCAGCGTTGAAGAGGGCTTGACCTACAATGAGCAGTTCTTC. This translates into CSVEEGLTYNEQFF.

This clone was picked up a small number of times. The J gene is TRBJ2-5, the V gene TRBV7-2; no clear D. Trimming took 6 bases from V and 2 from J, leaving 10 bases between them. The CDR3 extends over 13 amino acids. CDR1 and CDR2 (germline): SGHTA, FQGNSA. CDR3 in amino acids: CASSYSTQETQYF. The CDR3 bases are TGTGCCAGCAGTTACAGCACTCAAGAGACCCAGTACTTC.

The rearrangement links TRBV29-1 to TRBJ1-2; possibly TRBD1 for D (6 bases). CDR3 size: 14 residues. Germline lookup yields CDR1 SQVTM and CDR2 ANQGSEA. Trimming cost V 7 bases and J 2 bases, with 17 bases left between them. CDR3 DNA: TGCAGCGAATCGGACAGCCCCGAAAACTATGGCTACACCTTC. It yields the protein CSESDSPENYGYTF. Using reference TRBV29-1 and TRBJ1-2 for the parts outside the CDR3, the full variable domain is SAVISQKPSRDICQRGTSLTIQCQVDSQVTMMFWYRQQPGQSLTLIATANQGSEATYESGFVIDKFPISRPNLTFSTLTVSNMSPEDSSIYLCSESDSPENYGYTFGSGTRLTVV.

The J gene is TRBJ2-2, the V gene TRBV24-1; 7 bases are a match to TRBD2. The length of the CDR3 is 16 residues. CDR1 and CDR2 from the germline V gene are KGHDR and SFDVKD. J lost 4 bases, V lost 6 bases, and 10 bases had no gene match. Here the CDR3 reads CATSQSVGGGTGELFF. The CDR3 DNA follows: TGTGCCACCAGTCAAAGCGTCGGCGGGGGCACCGGGGAGCTGTTTTTT.

CDR3 DNA: TGTGCCAGTAGTGGAGGGGGCGCTCCTGGCGAGCAGTACTTC. Amino acids: CASSGGGAPGEQYF. V and J are TRBV19 and TRBJ2-7; possible D gene TRBD1, 7 bases. CDR1 and CDR2 (germline): LNHDA, SQIVND (reference sequence). V was pared by 5 bases and J by 6 bases, with 17 bases between. The CDR3 is made up of 14 amino acids.

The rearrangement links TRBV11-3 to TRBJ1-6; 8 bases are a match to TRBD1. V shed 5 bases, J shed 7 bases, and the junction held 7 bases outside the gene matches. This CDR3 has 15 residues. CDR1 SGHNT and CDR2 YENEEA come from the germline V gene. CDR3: CASSITTGDNSPLHF. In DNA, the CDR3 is TGTGCCAGCAGCATAACGACAGGGGACAATTCACCCCTCCACTTT.

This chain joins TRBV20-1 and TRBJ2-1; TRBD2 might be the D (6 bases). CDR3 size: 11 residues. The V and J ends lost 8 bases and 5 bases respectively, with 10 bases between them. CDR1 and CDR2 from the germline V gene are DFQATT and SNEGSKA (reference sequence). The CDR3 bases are TGCAGTTGGGACTTCAACAATGAGCAGTTCTTC. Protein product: CSWDFNNEQFF.

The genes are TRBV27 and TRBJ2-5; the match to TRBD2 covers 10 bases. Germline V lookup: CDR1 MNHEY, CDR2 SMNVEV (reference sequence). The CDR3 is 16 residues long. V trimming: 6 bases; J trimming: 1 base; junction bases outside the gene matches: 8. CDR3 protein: CASSFSRTSGQETQYF. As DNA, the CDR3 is TGTGCCAGCAGCTTTTCACGGACTAGCGGCCAAGAGACCCAGTACTTC.

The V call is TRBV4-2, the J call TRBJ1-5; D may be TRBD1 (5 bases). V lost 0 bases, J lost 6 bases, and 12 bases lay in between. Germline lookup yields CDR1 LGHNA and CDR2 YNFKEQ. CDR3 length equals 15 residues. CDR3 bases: TGTGCCAGCAGCCAAGATGGGCAGGGCAGTCAGCCCCAGCATTTT. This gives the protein CASSQDGQGSQPQHF.

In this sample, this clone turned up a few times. The CDR3 DNA reads as TGCAGCGTTGACAGGGGGAACTATGGCTACACCTTC. This encodes CSVDRGNYGYTF. This chain joins TRBV29-1 and TRBJ1-2, with TRBD1 identical over 7 bases. The CDR3 covers 12 residues. The V segment lost 3 bases and the J segment 2 bases; nucleotides outside the gene matches: 0. Germline lookup yields CDR1 SQVTM and CDR2 ANQGSEA.

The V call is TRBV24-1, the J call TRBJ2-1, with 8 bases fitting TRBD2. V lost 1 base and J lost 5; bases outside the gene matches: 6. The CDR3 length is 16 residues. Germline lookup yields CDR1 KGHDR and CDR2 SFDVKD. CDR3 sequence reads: CATSDFGVAGNNEQFF. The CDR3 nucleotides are TGTGCCACCAGTGATTTTGGGGTAGCGGGAAACAATGAGCAGTTCTTC.

The CDR3 nucleotides read TGTGCCAGCAGCTTGAACAGGGCCTTCCAAGAGACCCAGTACTTC. Translating gives CASSLNRAFQETQYF. The chain recombines TRBV11-2 with TRBJ2-5; D is perhaps TRBD1 (6 bases). In germline, CDR1 is SGHAT, CDR2 FQNNGV. Trimming removed 3 bases at V and 1 base at J, with 12 bases between. This CDR3 region has 15 residues.

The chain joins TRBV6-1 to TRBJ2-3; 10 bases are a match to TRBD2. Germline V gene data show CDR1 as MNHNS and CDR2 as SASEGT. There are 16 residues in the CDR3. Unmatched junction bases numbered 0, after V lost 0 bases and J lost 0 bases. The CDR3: CASSEAAGGSTDTQYF. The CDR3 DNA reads TGTGCCAGCAGTGAAGCAGCGGGGGGGAGCACAGATACGCAGTATTTT.